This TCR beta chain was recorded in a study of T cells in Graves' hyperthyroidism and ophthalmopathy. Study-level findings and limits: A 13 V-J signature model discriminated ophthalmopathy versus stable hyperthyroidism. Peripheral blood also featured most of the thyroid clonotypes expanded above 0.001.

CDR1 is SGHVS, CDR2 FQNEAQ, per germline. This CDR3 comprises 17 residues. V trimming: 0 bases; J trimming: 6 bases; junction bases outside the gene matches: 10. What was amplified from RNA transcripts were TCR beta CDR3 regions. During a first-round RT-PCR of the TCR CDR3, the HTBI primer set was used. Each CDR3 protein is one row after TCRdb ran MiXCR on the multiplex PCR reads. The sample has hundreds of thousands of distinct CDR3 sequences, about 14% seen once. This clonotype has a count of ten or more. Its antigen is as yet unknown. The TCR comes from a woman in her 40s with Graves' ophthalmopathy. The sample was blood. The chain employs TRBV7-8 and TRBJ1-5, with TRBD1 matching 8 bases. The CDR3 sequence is CASSLATWGQAIQPQHF. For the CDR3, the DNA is TGTGCCAGCAGCTTAGCGACGTGGGGACAGGCAATTCAGCCCCAGCATTTT.